Included here is one TCR beta chain sequence, with context. Its target is not known. Each PCR replicate from the sorted subsets contained about 200 ng DNA, which is some 32,000 T cell genomes. The table came from immunoSEQ multiplex PCR; TCRdb's copy has only in-frame clones and leaves some out. The sample includes a few hundred thousand clones, around two thirds of them seen just once. This sample is drawn from a study of shared clonotypes between healthy human individuals. Study summary: Used for every donor were three CD4 naive, three CD4 memory, two CD8 naive and one CD8 memory plate.

Each sample came from a Caucasian adult donor living in Nashville, Tennessee. Study results and limitations: When compared with the clonotypes that were shared by all four sorted-subset donors, the non-shared clonotypes turned out to have lower generation probabilities.

The sequencing sample was made of memory CD4+ T cells sorted from blood. Subset denoted: CD45RA-negative fraction. This sequence originates from a young man in good health.

The CDR3 reads CAISDPGLAGAEEQFF. The CDR3 DNA reads TGTGCCATCAGTGACCCAGGGTTAGCGGGAGCTGAGGAGCAGTTCTTC. The chain links TRBV10-3 to TRBJ2-1, with TRBD2 matching over 9 bases. The CDR3 extends over 16 amino acids. J gave up 10 bases and V 3 bases, and 13 bases lay outside the gene matches. From germline, CDR1 is ENHRY and CDR2 SYGVKD.